The 15 T cell receptor beta chains presented below share a single source sample, sequenced in a study of T cells in localized non-small cell lung cancer. The data were produced by immunoSEQ multiplex PCR, yet TCRdb's version contains in-frame clones alone and is incomplete. This table holds about 36,000 clones, around nine tenths found once. The sample was peripheral blood, taken before any cancer treatment. The source is a woman aged 35-75 years with stage I lung adenocarcinoma.

V and J are TRBV6-5 and TRBJ2-7, with TRBD2 matching 8 bases. V gave up 4 bases and J gave up 0 bases; unmatched junction bases: 5. The germline gives CDR1 MNHEY, CDR2 SVGAGI. The CDR3 is 15 amino acids. This chain's CDR3 is CASSSTREGSYEQYF. The DNA for the CDR3 is TGTGCCAGCAGTTCTACCCGGGAGGGCTCCTACGAGCAGTACTTC.

The V call is TRBV10-2, the J call TRBJ1-2, with a possible D match to TRBD1 (6 bases). CDR3 length: 15 amino acids. Germline values: CDR1 WSHSY, CDR2 SAAADI. V lost 7 bases, J lost 5 bases, and 20 bases lay in between. Written as DNA, the CDR3 is TGCGCCAGCACTGATCCTTCGGACAGCCTTTATGGCTACACCTTC. It codes for CASTDPSDSLYGYTF.

The CDR3, as DNA: TGTGCCAGCAGCCAAGGGGACAGGGGTTACCAGCCCCAGCATTTT. Protein product: CASSQGDRGYQPQHF. J is TRBJ1-5 and V is TRBV4-2; 10 nucleotides match TRBD1. J lost 7 bases, V lost 1 base, and 4 bases had no gene match. The germline V gene has CDR1 LGHNA and CDR2 YNFKEQ. This CDR3 is 15 amino acids long.

The chain joins TRBV19 to TRBJ2-7, with 9 positions matching TRBD1. The V and J ends lost 9 bases and 1 base, in that order; junction bases with no gene match: 16. Germline values: CDR1 LNHDA, CDR2 SQIVND (reference sequence). The CDR3 covers 17 residues. The CDR3: CARTIQGGTGRSYEQYF. CDR3 bases: TGTGCCAGAACCATACAGGGGGGGACAGGGCGATCCTACGAGCAGTACTTC. Together with reference TRBV19 and TRBJ2-7, the CDR3 gives the full variable domain: DGGITQSPKYLFRKEGQNVTLSCEQNLNHDAMYWYRQDPGQGLRLIYYSQIVNDFQKGDIAEGYSVSREKKESFPLTVTSAQKNPTAFYLCARTIQGGTGRSYEQYFGPGTRLTVT.

The chain is built from TRBV15 and TRBJ2-7; unclear D gene. Per germline, CDR1 LNHNV and CDR2 YYDKDF (reference sequence). V gave up 4 bases and J gave up 2 bases, with 15 bases separating them. The CDR3 is 15 amino acids. CDR3 loop: CATSILVGYPYEQYF. The CDR3 DNA is TGTGCCACCAGCATTCTGGTCGGGTATCCCTACGAGCAGTACTTC.

The gene calls are TRBV6-1 and TRBJ1-2, with a possible D match to TRBD1 (6 bases). The V gene's germline CDR1 is MNHNS and CDR2 SASEGT. Trimming cost V 0 bases and J 3 bases, with 8 bases left between them. This CDR3 comprises 14 residues. CDR3 protein: CASSEAAGDYGYTF. CDR3 DNA sequence: TGTGCCAGCAGTGAAGCGGCAGGGGACTATGGCTACACCTTC.

The chain uses TRBV6-5 and TRBJ2-7; 8 nucleotides match TRBD1. J was trimmed by 3 bases and V by 6 bases; bases with no gene match: 4. The germline V gene encodes CDR1 MNHEY and CDR2 SVGAGI. The CDR3 totals 13 residues. The CDR3 DNA reads TGTGCCAGCAGCCGCGACAGGGGCTACGAGCAGTACTTC. This codes for CASSRDRGYEQYF.

The rearrangement uses TRBV6-1 and TRBJ1-3, with D hard to call. The CDR3 has 10 amino acids. The germline V and J ends were trimmed by 6 bases and 5 bases, with 2 bases remaining between them. Germline CDR1 MNHNS, CDR2 SASEGT. CDR3 region: CASSRNTIYF. As DNA, the CDR3 is TGTGCCAGCAGCAGAAACACCATATATTTT.

V usage is TRBV29-1 and J usage is TRBJ1-4; tentative D call: TRBD1 (5 bases). V lost 6 bases and J lost 7, with 18 bases in between. The CDR3 spans 14 residues. Looked up from germline, CDR1 is SQVTM and CDR2 is ANQGSEA. CDR3 in amino acids: CSVGDPWRGEKLFF. For the CDR3, the DNA is TGCAGCGTCGGGGACCCATGGAGGGGTGAAAAACTGTTTTTT.

This chain links TRBV5-4 with TRBJ1-5, with a possible D match to TRBD1 (6 bases). The CDR3 length is 17 residues. The V end lost 1 base, the J end lost 2 bases, and 16 bases lay between the germline ends. CDR1 and CDR2 (germline): SGHNT, YYREEE (reference sequence). CDR3: CASSLTPEPGGNQPQHF. The CDR3 DNA reads TGTGCCAGCAGCTTGACTCCGGAGCCAGGGGGCAATCAGCCCCAGCATTTT.

This chain connects TRBV7-9 to TRBJ1-1, with D hard to call. Germline V gene lookup returns CDR1 SEHNR and CDR2 FQNEAQ (reference sequence). V was pared by 4 bases and J by 0 bases, with 12 bases between. CDR3 length: 15 amino acids. The CDR3 region is CASSSLEGLNTEAFF. CDR3 DNA: TGTGCCAGCAGCTCGCTCGAAGGGCTGAACACTGAAGCTTTCTTT.

CDR3 residues: CASSQAVTYGYTF. DNA of the CDR3: TGCGCCAGCAGCCAAGCAGTTACCTATGGCTACACCTTC. This chain joins TRBV4-3 and TRBJ1-2; D is uncertain. This CDR3 has 13 amino acids. Germline CDR1 is LGHNA and CDR2 is YSLEER. The V and J ends lost 1 base and 4 bases respectively, with 7 bases between them.

The chain's CDR3 is CARTIQGADTDTQYF. DNA for the CDR3: TGTGCCAGGACTATTCAGGGGGCTGACACAGATACGCAGTATTTT. This chain uses TRBV9 with TRBJ2-3; 8 nucleotides align to TRBD1. V trimming: 8 bases; J trimming: 2 bases; junction bases outside the gene matches: 10. The CDR3 is 15 residues long. Germline V CDR1 and CDR2: SGDLS, YYNGEE.

The chain links TRBV5-1 to TRBJ1-1; D is possibly TRBD1 (5 bases). The CDR3 extends over 15 amino acids. The germline V and J ends were trimmed by 0 bases and 1 base, with 10 bases remaining between them. Germline V gene sequence: CDR1 SGHRS, CDR2 YFSETQ. The CDR3 nucleotides read TGCGCCAGCAGCTTGGGACAGAGGGGGAACACTGAAGCTTTCTTT. Protein product: CASSLGQRGNTEAFF.

V and J are TRBV9 and TRBJ1-5, with TRBD1 matching over 7 bases. CDR3 length: 16 residues. Germline assignment: CDR1 SGDLS and CDR2 YYNGEE. The V and J ends lost 3 bases and 5 bases, in that order; junction bases with no gene match: 11. The CDR3 DNA reads as TGTGCCAGCAGCGCGGCGGACAGGTCCTGGGATCAGCCCCAGCATTTT. Amino acids: CASSAADRSWDQPQHF.